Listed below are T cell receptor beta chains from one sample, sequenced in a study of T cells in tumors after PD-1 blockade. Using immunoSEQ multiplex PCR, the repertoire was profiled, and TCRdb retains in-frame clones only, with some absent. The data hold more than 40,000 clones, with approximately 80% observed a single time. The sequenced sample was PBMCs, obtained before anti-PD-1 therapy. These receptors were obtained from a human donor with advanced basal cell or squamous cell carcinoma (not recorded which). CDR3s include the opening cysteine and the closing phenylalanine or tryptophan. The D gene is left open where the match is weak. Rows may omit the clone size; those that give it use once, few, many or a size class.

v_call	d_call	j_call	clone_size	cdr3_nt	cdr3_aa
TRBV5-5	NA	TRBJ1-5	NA	TGTGCCAGCAGCGCCTCGGCAGTCAATCAGCCCCAGCATTTT	CASSASAVNQPQHF
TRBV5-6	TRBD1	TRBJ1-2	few	TGTGCCAGCAGACTACCCCTACAGGGGGATGGCTACACCTTC	CASRLPLQGDGYTF
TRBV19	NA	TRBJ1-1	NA	TGTGCCAGTAGTATACGAGGGCAGAAAAACACTGAAGCTTTCTTT	CASSIRGQKNTEAFF
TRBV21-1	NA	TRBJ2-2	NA	TGTGCCAGCAGCAAAAGTAGTACCGGGGAGCTGTTTTTT	CASSKSSTGELFF
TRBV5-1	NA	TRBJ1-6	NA	TGCGCCAGCAGCCTTTCCTATAATTCACCCCTCCACTTT	CASSLSYNSPLHF
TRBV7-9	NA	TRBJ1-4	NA	TGTGCCAGCAGCTCCCGGGAGGAAAAACTGTTTTTT	CASSSREEKLFF
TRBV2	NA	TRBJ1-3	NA	TGTGCCAGCAGTGGACAGCTCTCTGGAAACACCATATATTTT	CASSGQLSGNTIYF
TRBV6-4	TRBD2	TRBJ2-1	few	TGTGCCAGCAGTGACATAGCGGGAGAGGCCTACAATGAGCAGTTCTTC	CASSDIAGEAYNEQFF
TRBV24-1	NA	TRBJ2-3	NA	TGTGCCACCAGTTTAGGGGGAGAGACAGATACGCAGTATTTT	CATSLGGETDTQYF
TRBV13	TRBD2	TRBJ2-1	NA	TGTGCCAGCAGCTCCCCTTTCGAGCGGGAGTCCTACAATGAGCAGTTCTTC	CASSSPFERESYNEQFF
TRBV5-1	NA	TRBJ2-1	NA	TGCGCCAGCAGCATGGGGTCCTACAATGAGCAGTTCTTC	CASSMGSYNEQFF
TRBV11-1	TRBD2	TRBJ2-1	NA	TGTGCCAGCAGCTTAGGTAGGACTAGCGTAGACAATGAGCAGTTCTTC	CASSLGRTSVDNEQFF
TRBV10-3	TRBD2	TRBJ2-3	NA	TGTGCCATCAGTGAGTCCGGACTAGAAGATACGCAGTATTTT	CAISESGLEDTQYF
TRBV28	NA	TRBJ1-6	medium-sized	TGTGCCATTCGGACCTCGATCCTAGTTAATTCACCCCTCCACTTT	CAIRTSILVNSPLHF
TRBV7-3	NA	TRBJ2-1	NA	TGTGCCAGCAGCGAATCAGACCCTAATGAGCAGTTCTTC	CASSESDPNEQFF
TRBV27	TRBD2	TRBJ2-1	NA	TGTGCCAGCAGCTTAGATAGCGGGTCGGCAGCATACAATGAGCAGTTCTTC	CASSLDSGSAAYNEQFF
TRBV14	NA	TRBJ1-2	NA	TGTGCCAGCAGCCATGGGAGGAATCTTGGCTACACCTTC	CASSHGRNLGYTF
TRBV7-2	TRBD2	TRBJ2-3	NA	TGTGCCAGCAGCCTCCGATCTGTAGCGGGAGCAGGAAACACAGATACGCAGTATTTT	CASSLRSVAGAGNTDTQYF
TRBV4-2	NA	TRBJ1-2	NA	TGTGCCAGCAGCCAAGATTCCGGGATTTACTATGGCTACACCTTC	CASSQDSGIYYGYTF
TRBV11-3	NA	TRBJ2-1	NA	TGTGCCAGCAGCCCCCCAGTGTATTCCCCGAGGAATGAGCAGTTCTTC	CASSPPVYSPRNEQFF
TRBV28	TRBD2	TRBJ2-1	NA	TGTGCCAGCAGTCGGACTAGCGGGAGACCCAATGAGCAGTTCTTC	CASSRTSGRPNEQFF
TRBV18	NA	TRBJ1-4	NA	TGTGCCAGCTCAACCCTTAGACCCAACGCTGCTGAAAAACTGTTTTTT	CASSTLRPNAAEKLFF
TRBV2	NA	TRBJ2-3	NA	TGTGCCAGCAGTGAAGCGCGGAGCGAAAATACGCAGTATTTT	CASSEARSENTQYF
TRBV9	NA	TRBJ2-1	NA	TGTGCCAGCAGCGTAGAAGAACGCCCAAGGAATGAGCAGTTCTTC	CASSVEERPRNEQFF
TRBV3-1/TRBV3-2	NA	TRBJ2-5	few	TGTGCCAGCAGCCCTTCCCCGGACGGCCCGTACCAAGAGACCCAGTACTTC	CASSPSPDGPYQETQYF
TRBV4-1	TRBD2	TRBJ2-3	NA	TGCGCCAGCAGCCCAACGACTAGCAGAACAGATACGCAGTATTTT	CASSPTTSRTDTQYF
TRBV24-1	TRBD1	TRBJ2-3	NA	TGTGCCACCTCAACCTACACAGGGGATGGCACAGATACGCAGTATTTT	CATSTYTGDGTDTQYF
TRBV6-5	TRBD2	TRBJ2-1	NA	TGTGCCAGCAGTTACATGCTAGCGGGGGGCAATGAGCAGTTCTTC	CASSYMLAGGNEQFF
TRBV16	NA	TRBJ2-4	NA	TGTGCCAGCAGCGAATTCGGGGTCCTGTACTTC	CASSEFGVLYF
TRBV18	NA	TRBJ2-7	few	TGTGCCAGCTCACCAGGAATCGGCGGTTACTACGAGCAGTACTTC	CASSPGIGGYYEQYF
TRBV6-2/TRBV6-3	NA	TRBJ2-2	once	TGTGCCAGCAGTTACTTTGGGACCCAAACCGGGGAGCTGTTTTTT	CASSYFGTQTGELFF
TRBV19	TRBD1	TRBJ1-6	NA	TGTGCCAGTAGTGAGGGGACAGGAAATTCACCCCTCCACTTT	CASSEGTGNSPLHF
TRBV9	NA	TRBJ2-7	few	TGTGCCAGCAGCCCTTTAGCCAGGGACTACGAGCAGTACTTC	CASSPLARDYEQYF
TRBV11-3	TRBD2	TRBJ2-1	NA	TGTGCCAGCAGCTTATTCGGACTAGCGGACTACAATGAGCAGTTCTTC	CASSLFGLADYNEQFF
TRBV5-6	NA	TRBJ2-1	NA	TGTGCCAGCAGCCGGACCGACAGGTCAATGCAGTTCTTC	CASSRTDRSMQFF
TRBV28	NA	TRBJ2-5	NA	TGTGCCAGCAGTTTGGGCCTTGTGGAGACCCAGTACTTC	CASSLGLVETQYF
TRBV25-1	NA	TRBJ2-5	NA	TGTGCCAGCAGTGATTGGCGGCGAGAGACCCAGTACTTC	CASSDWRRETQYF
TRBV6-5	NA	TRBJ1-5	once	TGTGCCAGCAGCCCACGAGAAAATCAGCCCCAGCATTTT	CASSPRENQPQHF
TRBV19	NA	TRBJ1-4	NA	TGTGCCAGTAGCTATTCCTTCCCGGCAGTTAATGAAAAACTGTTTTTT	CASSYSFPAVNEKLFF
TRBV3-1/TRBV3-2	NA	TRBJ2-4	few	TGTGCCAGCAGCCCGCGATACTTC	CASSPRYF
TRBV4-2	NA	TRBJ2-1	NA	TGTACCAGCAGCCGAATTGAGGGGAATGAGCAGTTCTTC	CTSSRIEGNEQFF
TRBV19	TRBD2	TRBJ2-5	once	TGTGCCAGTGTTTGGGGGGGGACCCAGTACTTC	CASVWGGTQYF
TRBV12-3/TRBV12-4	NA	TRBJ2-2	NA	TGTGCCAGCAGTTCAGGGACGACCGGGGAGCTGTTTTTT	CASSSGTTGELFF
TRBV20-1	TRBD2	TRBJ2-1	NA	TGCAGTGCTAGTCGGGTGACTAGCGGGGGGGCTGGTGAGCAGTTCTTC	CSASRVTSGGAGEQFF
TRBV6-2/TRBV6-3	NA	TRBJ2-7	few	TGTGCCAGCAGTTACAACGAAAACTACGAGCAGTACTTC	CASSYNENYEQYF
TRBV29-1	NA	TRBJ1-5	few	TGCAGCGCCGGTGGGCAGGATCAGCCCCAGCATTTT	CSAGGQDQPQHF
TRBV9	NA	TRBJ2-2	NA	TGTGCCAGCAGCCCCCCCTCGAACACCGGGGAGCTGTTTTTT	CASSPPSNTGELFF
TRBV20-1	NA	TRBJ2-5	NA	TGCAGTGCTAGAGAACCAGAGACCCAGTACTTC	CSAREPETQYF
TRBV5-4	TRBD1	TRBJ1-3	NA	TGTGCCAGCAGCGGACCGGGACAGGGGGCAGACACCATATATTTT	CASSGPGQGADTIYF
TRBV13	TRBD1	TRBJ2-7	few	TGTGCCAGCAGCTACCGGGACAGGGTCTACGAGCAGTACTTC	CASSYRDRVYEQYF
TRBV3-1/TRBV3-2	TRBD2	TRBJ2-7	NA	TGTGCCAGCAGCCCCCAGGGCGGGAGGGCCGGGTACGAGCAGTACTTC	CASSPQGGRAGYEQYF
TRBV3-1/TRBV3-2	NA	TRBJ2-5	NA	TGTGCCAGCAGCTTCTATTCGGAGACCCAGTACTTC	CASSFYSETQYF
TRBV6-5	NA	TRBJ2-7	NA	TGTGCCGCTGGCTGGCAGGGCGAGCAGTACTTC	CAAGWQGEQYF
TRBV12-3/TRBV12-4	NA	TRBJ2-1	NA	TGTGCCAGCACCTCGGATCGTCACGAGCAGTTCTTC	CASTSDRHEQFF
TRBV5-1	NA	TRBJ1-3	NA	TGCGCCAGCAGCTCGCAGACCTCTGGAAACACCATATATTTT	CASSSQTSGNTIYF
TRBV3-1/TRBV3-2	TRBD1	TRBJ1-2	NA	TGTGCCAGCAGCCCAACCTCCCGGGACAGTTTTGGTTATGGCTACACCTTC	CASSPTSRDSFGYGYTF
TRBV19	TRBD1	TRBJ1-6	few	TGTGCCAGTAGTACGCGGGACAGCCGAAATTCACCCCTCCACTTT	CASSTRDSRNSPLHF
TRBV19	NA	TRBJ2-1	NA	TGTGCCAGTAGTGAGCAGTACAATGAGCAGTTCTTC	CASSEQYNEQFF
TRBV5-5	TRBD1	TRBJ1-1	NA	TGTGCCAGCAGCTGGGGGCAGGGGGCGCGGACTGAAGCTTTCTTT	CASSWGQGARTEAFF
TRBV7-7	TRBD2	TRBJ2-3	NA	TGTGCCAGCAGCCGGGGGCTAGCGGGAGAGGATACGCAGTATTTT	CASSRGLAGEDTQYF